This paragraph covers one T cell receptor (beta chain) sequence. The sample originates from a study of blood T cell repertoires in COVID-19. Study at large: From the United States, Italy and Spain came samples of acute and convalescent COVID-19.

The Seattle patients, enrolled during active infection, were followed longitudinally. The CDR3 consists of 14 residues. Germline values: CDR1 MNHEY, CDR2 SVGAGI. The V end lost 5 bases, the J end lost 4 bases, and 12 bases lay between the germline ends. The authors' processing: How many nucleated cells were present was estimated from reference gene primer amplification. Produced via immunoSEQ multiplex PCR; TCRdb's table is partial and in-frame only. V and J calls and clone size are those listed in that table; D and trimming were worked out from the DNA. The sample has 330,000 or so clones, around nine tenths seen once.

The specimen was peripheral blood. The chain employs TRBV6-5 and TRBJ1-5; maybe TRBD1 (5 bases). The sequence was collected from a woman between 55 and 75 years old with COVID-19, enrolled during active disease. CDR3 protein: CASSRARQNQPQHF. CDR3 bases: TGTGCCAGCAGTCGCGCAAGACAGAATCAGCCCCAGCATTTT.